This TCR beta chain was documented in a study of blood T cells in healthy people across ages. Findings of the study overall: Per million T cells, the diversity of TCR beta decreased roughly linearly as age advanced.

The CDR3 consists of 17 residues. The germline CDR1 and CDR2 sequences are SGHRS and YFSETQ. V trimming: 4 bases; J trimming: 4 bases; junction bases outside the gene matches: 7. About this clonotype: Its matching antigen is unknown.

Through a sample-barcoded 5' primer and a J-beta primer mix, a second PCR was run for about 6 to 11 cycles. TCRdb analysed the 5' RACE reads with MiXCR anew, one entry per CDR3 protein. The repertoire holds about 1.5 million distinct CDR3 sequences, with 40% to 45% as singletons. The receptor's source is a woman between 18 and 29 years old in good health. The chain has TRBV5-1 and TRBJ2-6; 11 bases map to TRBD2. The sequencing sample was made of blood. Here the CDR3 reads CASSHTSGGRGANVLTF. DNA of the CDR3: TGCGCCAGCAGCCATACTAGCGGGGGTAGAGGGGCCAACGTCCTGACTTTC.